This TCR beta chain stems from a study of OX40 agonist ivuxolimab in advanced cancers. The CDR3 loop spans 16 amino acids. The V and J ends lost 2 bases and 8 bases, in that order; junction bases with no gene match: 14. CDR1 is MGHRA, CDR2 YSYEKL, per germline. Profiled with immunoSEQ multiplex PCR; TCRdb holds only in-frame clones, not every one. The sample shows more than 15,000 clones, around 84% of them seen only once. The sequences come from CD4+ or CD8+ T cells sorted from blood, collected in a trial of the OX40 agonist ivuxolimab. The receptor's source is an adult with an advanced solid tumor such as melanoma, head and neck, liver or kidney cancer. The rearrangement links TRBV4-1 to TRBJ1-1, with TRBD1 matching over 7 bases. CDR3 sequence: CASSQPTTQGIPEAFF. CDR3 bases: TGCGCCAGCAGCCAACCAACCACACAGGGGATCCCAGAAGCTTTCTTT.